This is a list of T cell receptor beta chains from one sample in a study of PD-1 blockade in classical Hodgkin lymphoma. Libraries were prepared by immunoSEQ multiplex PCR; TCRdb keeps only in-frame clonotypes and omits some of them. The sample consists of about 64,000 clones, roughly nine tenths of them appearing once. Sequencing was performed on peripheral blood mononuclear cells (PBMCs), taken before the fourth cycle of nivolumab. These receptors were taken from a human donor with classical Hodgkin lymphoma. The CDR3 runs from the conserved cysteine through the conserved F or W. D genes are given only for firm matches. Size values are once, few and many counts, or a class for expanded clones, and some rows have none.

TRBV19	12	TRBJ1-2	.	.	TGTGCCAGTACCGGAGACAACTATGGCTACACCTTC	CASTGDNYGYTF
TRBV10-3	14	TRBJ2-1	TRBD2	.	TGTGCCATCAGTCTAGCGGGGGATTACAATGAGCAGTTCTTC	CAISLAGDYNEQFF
TRBV6-1	13	TRBJ1-2	.	.	TGTGCCAGCACCCTACATGGGGGGGGTGGCTACACCTTC	CASTLHGGGGYTF
TRBV7-2	15	TRBJ2-5	.	once	TGTGCCAGCAGCTCCCCCCTACCTGCGATGGAGACCCAGTACTTC	CASSSPLPAMETQYF
TRBV9	17	TRBJ2-3	TRBD2	.	TGTGCCAGCAGCGTATCGTCGTTTGGACTAGCAACAGATACGCAGTATTTT	CASSVSSFGLATDTQYF
TRBV2	15	TRBJ1-5	.	.	TGTGCCAGCAGAAACCGGGATGCAGACAATCAGCCCCAGCATTTT	CASRNRDADNQPQHF
TRBV15	15	TRBJ1-1	.	.	TGTGCCACCAGCAGAGATATACGGGAGAACACTGAAGCTTTCTTT	CATSRDIRENTEAFF
TRBV19	12	TRBJ2-2	.	.	TGTGCCAGTAGTATAGGCACCGGGGAGCTGTTTTTT	CASSIGTGELFF
TRBV12-5	16	TRBJ1-1	.	.	TGTGCTAGTGGTTTAGCGGCAGGTCGTACGAACACTGAAGCTTTCTTT	CASGLAAGRTNTEAFF
TRBV6-6	11	TRBJ1-1	.	.	TGTGCCAGCAGCCCAGGGACTGAAGCTTTCTTT	CASSPGTEAFF
TRBV7-9	11	TRBJ2-7	.	.	TGTGCCAGCAGCTTCAGGGGCGAGCAGTACTTC	CASSFRGEQYF
TRBV30	14	TRBJ1-2	.	.	TGTGCCTGGACTGGGAGGGTGACCAACTATGGCTACACCTTC	CAWTGRVTNYGYTF
TRBV18	14	TRBJ1-3	.	.	TGTGCCAGCTCACCAATTGACTCTGGAAACACCATATATTTT	CASSPIDSGNTIYF
TRBV2	13	TRBJ2-3	.	once	TGTGCCAGCGAGCCTAGCGGCACAGATACGCAGTATTTT	CASEPSGTDTQYF
TRBV10-3	14	TRBJ1-2	.	.	TGTGCCATCGGGATATACTCAGGGTCCTATGGCTACACCTTC	CAIGIYSGSYGYTF
TRBV6-5	13	TRBJ1-6	.	.	TGTGCCAGCAGGGCATGGGGGATTTCACCCCTCCACTTT	CASRAWGISPLHF
TRBV5-5	14	TRBJ2-2	.	.	TGTGCCAGCAGCCCGCGGCCACGATCGGGGGAGCTGTTTTTT	CASSPRPRSGELFF
TRBV19	14	TRBJ1-6	TRBD1	.	TGTGCCAGTAGGACAGGGGCCCTGGGTTCACCCCTCCACTTT	CASRTGALGSPLHF
TRBV2	15	TRBJ2-5	TRBD2	.	TGTGCCAGCAGTGAAGAACTAGCGGGGGTGGAGACCCAGTACTTC	CASSEELAGVETQYF
TRBV5-6	16	TRBJ2-7	.	.	TGTGCCAGCAGCTCGTGGAGGCTAGCTGAGACCTACGAGCAGTACTTC	CASSSWRLAETYEQYF
TRBV5-4	15	TRBJ1-1	.	.	TGTGCCAGCAACCAAAAGGAATTCCTGAACACTGAAGCTTTCTTT	CASNQKEFLNTEAFF
TRBV2	16	TRBJ2-5	.	.	TGTGCCAGCAGTGAAGGAAAACTGGGTTTACAAGAGACCCAGTACTTC	CASSEGKLGLQETQYF